This T cell receptor (beta chain) was recovered during a study of response to subunit inactivated influenza vaccine. Germline lookup yields CDR1 MNHEY and CDR2 SVGEGT. The junction had 7 bases not matched to a gene; V was cut back by 6 bases and J by 6 bases. The CDR3 has 15 residues. Regarding the study as a whole: Authors suggested few new T cells are recruited by each seasonal influenza vaccination.

TCRdb processed the RT-PCR reads anew with MiXCR; each CDR3 protein has one entry. The table shows 560,000 or so distinct CDR3 sequences, with under 9% occurring only once. In its sample, this clonotype was seen a few times. No antigen is known for it. This TCR derives from a man between 50 and 70 years old who received an inactivated influenza vaccine. V gene TRBV6-2 or TRBV6-3 combines with J gene TRBJ2-1; TRBD2 matches at 11 bases. Sequencing was performed on PBMCs from blood, taken around 25 months after vaccination. The CDR3 DNA reads TGTGCCAGCAGGGGTGGGACTAGCGGCCCCAATGAGCAGTTCTTC. Translated: CASRGGTSGPNEQFF.